These 3 T cell receptor beta chains were all obtained from the same sample, sequenced in a study of blood T cell repertoires in COVID-19. The repertoire was sequenced with immunoSEQ multiplex PCR; TCRdb's copy has only in-frame clones and lacks some. Of 270,000 or so clones listed, under 90% are singletons. Sequenced: peripheral blood. Receptors were obtained from a woman in her sixties or seventies with active or convalescent COVID-19.

The chain carries TRBV3-1 (or the pseudogene TRBV3-2) and TRBJ2-7; D is ambiguous. CDR1 is LGHDT, CDR2 YNNKEL, per germline (reference sequence). V shed 0 bases and J shed 0 bases, with 12 bases lying between them. The CDR3 loop spans 16 amino acids. The CDR3 DNA sequence: TGTGCCAGCAGCCAAGATGGTACAGCCTACTCCTACGAGCAGTACTTC. Encoded protein: CASSQDGTAYSYEQYF.

The chain carries TRBV11-2 and TRBJ2-1, with no clear D. This CDR3 contains 12 residues. V was cut by 5 bases and J by 13 bases, with 15 bases left in between. Germline CDR1 SGHAT, CDR2 FQNNGV. CDR3 in amino acids: CASSRVGPSQFF. The CDR3, as DNA: TGTGCCAGCAGCCGGGTGGGTCCTAGTCAGTTCTTC.

Here the CDR3 DNA reads TGTGCCAGCAGCCACGGGACTAGCGGGGGGCTTGCGAACACCGGGGAGCTGTTTTTT. Translated: CASSHGTSGGLANTGELFF. The V gene is TRBV7-6, the J gene TRBJ2-2; TRBD2 matches at 15 bases. Unmatched junction bases numbered 7, after V lost 5 bases and J lost 0 bases. The V gene's germline CDR1 is SGHVS and CDR2 FNYEAQ. This CDR3 spans 19 amino acids. Combining the CDR3 with reference TRBV7-6 and TRBJ2-2 gives the whole variable domain GAGVSQSPRYKVTKRGQDVALRCDPISGHVSLYWYRQALGQGPEFLTYFNYEAQQDKSGLPNDRFSAERPEGSISTLTIQRTEQRDSAMYRCASSHGTSGGLANTGELFFGEGSRLTVL.